The rows below give T cell receptor beta chains drawn from one sample of a study of molecular identifiers for immune sequencing clone quantification. Each CDR3 protein is one row after TCRdb ran MiXCR on the PCR reads. The sample includes over 100,000 distinct CDR3 sequences, under 40% seen only once; the top ten take roughly 10%. The sequenced sample consisted of naive CD8+ T cells from blood, with Jurkat cell RNA spiked in. These receptors were obtained from a human donor in good health. Some libraries in this study had Jurkat cell RNA spiked in. The CDR3 runs from the conserved cysteine through the conserved F or W. Each record gives: V gene, J gene, CDR3 protein.

v_call: TRBV7-6
j_call: TRBJ2-3
cdr3_aa: CASSKLGLTADTQYF

v_call: TRBV7-9
j_call: TRBJ2-6
cdr3_aa: CASSRTGPGANVLTF

v_call: TRBV5-3
j_call: TRBJ2-3
cdr3_aa: CASSMNTDTQYF

v_call: TRBV20-1
j_call: TRBJ2-7
cdr3_aa: CSASSQAATSDELYF

v_call: TRBV11-2
j_call: TRBJ2-3
cdr3_aa: CASSFTGPSTDTQYF

v_call: TRBV5-5
j_call: TRBJ2-5
cdr3_aa: CASSPPAVQETQYF

v_call: TRBV5-1
j_call: TRBJ2-7
cdr3_aa: CASSLSPPGRRYEQYF

v_call: TRBV5-6
j_call: TRBJ2-3
cdr3_aa: CASSFGLDNVVDTQYF

v_call: TRBV28
j_call: TRBJ1-1
cdr3_aa: CASSWKQGEPHTEAFF

v_call: TRBV7-3
j_call: TRBJ2-1
cdr3_aa: CASSLYGTSRNNERFF

v_call: TRBV19
j_call: TRBJ1-3
cdr3_aa: CASSMAQRPGNTIYF

v_call: TRBV18
j_call: TRBJ2-4
cdr3_aa: CASSPPPIGDRKNIQYF

v_call: TRBV3-1
j_call: TRBJ1-2
cdr3_aa: CASSITGSHGYTF

v_call: TRBV7-8
j_call: TRBJ2-2
cdr3_aa: CASSLQSPPITGELFF

v_call: TRBV20-1
j_call: TRBJ2-5
cdr3_aa: CSAIGTEQETQYF

v_call: TRBV6-2/TRBV6-3
j_call: TRBJ2-7
cdr3_aa: CASSYSIQGRYEQYF

v_call: TRBV4-3
j_call: TRBJ2-5
cdr3_aa: CASSQVAGVQETQYF

v_call: TRBV28
j_call: TRBJ2-3
cdr3_aa: CGSRAALSYTDTQYF

v_call: TRBV28
j_call: TRBJ2-6
cdr3_aa: CASGSPRSGANVLTF

v_call: TRBV19
j_call: TRBJ2-3
cdr3_aa: CASSNTYTQYF

v_call: TRBV2
j_call: TRBJ2-3
cdr3_aa: CASSHNRTPPTDTQYF

v_call: TRBV19
j_call: TRBJ2-6
cdr3_aa: CASSIGSGANVLTF

v_call: TRBV12-3/TRBV12-4
j_call: TRBJ2-7
cdr3_aa: CASSPGGAGVAEQYF

v_call: TRBV7-9
j_call: TRBJ2-2
cdr3_aa: CASSYLAGGTLDTGELFF

v_call: TRBV4-3
j_call: TRBJ2-5
cdr3_aa: CASRPSPWVGETQYF

v_call: TRBV5-6
j_call: TRBJ2-3
cdr3_aa: CASSLVRGRADDTQYF

v_call: TRBV28
j_call: TRBJ2-5
cdr3_aa: CASSPRYQETQYF

v_call: TRBV11-1
j_call: TRBJ2-7
cdr3_aa: CASSPWASESSYEQYF

v_call: TRBV6-2/TRBV6-3
j_call: TRBJ1-2
cdr3_aa: CASSYGTDYGYTF

v_call: TRBV4-3
j_call: TRBJ2-3
cdr3_aa: CASSQADRSLDTQYF

v_call: TRBV7-2
j_call: TRBJ2-2
cdr3_aa: CASSKSGYNTGELFF

v_call: TRBV4-3
j_call: TRBJ2-3
cdr3_aa: CASSQDGGYTDTQYF

v_call: TRBV10-1
j_call: TRBJ2-2
cdr3_aa: CASRGPSGTGELFF

v_call: TRBV19
j_call: TRBJ2-7
cdr3_aa: CASSLLAGGSYEQYF

v_call: TRBV6-2/TRBV6-3
j_call: TRBJ2-5
cdr3_aa: CASSHVNRAIQETQYF

v_call: TRBV20-1
j_call: TRBJ2-1
cdr3_aa: CGAGGLAGSRPYNEQFF

v_call: TRBV19
j_call: TRBJ2-5
cdr3_aa: CASSGTSPVQETQYF

v_call: TRBV4-2
j_call: TRBJ2-5
cdr3_aa: CASSQDLWRVGETQYF

v_call: TRBV12-5
j_call: TRBJ1-1
cdr3_aa: CAHRGSYTEAFF

v_call: TRBV11-2
j_call: TRBJ2-1
cdr3_aa: CASSSQVNEQFF

v_call: TRBV7-2
j_call: TRBJ2-1
cdr3_aa: CASSLISGTVKQFF

v_call: TRBV13
j_call: TRBJ2-3
cdr3_aa: CASSPRDREDTQYF

v_call: TRBV5-3
j_call: TRBJ2-7
cdr3_aa: CASSLYIAYEQYF

v_call: TRBV24-1
j_call: TRBJ2-1
cdr3_aa: CATSDPPMHNEQFF

v_call: TRBV7-9
j_call: TRBJ1-1
cdr3_aa: CASSLGQMNTEAFF

v_call: TRBV7-3
j_call: TRBJ2-4
cdr3_aa: CASSLPGLAGEGIAKNIQYF

v_call: TRBV10-3
j_call: TRBJ2-7
cdr3_aa: CAISDSTSSYEQYF

v_call: TRBV24-1
j_call: TRBJ2-5
cdr3_aa: CATSAGRVQGETQYF

v_call: TRBV7-6
j_call: TRBJ2-7
cdr3_aa: CASSLNGHGEQYF

v_call: TRBV12-3/TRBV12-4
j_call: TRBJ1-5
cdr3_aa: CASSFMGFHQPQHF

v_call: TRBV20-1
j_call: TRBJ2-7
cdr3_aa: CRARDRGEQYF

v_call: TRBV29-1
j_call: TRBJ2-5
cdr3_aa: CSVEGVSGRSLETQYF

v_call: TRBV7-8
j_call: TRBJ1-1
cdr3_aa: CASSLGGRGFDAFF

v_call: TRBV12-3/TRBV12-4
j_call: TRBJ2-7
cdr3_aa: CASRGWGEQYF

v_call: TRBV5-1
j_call: TRBJ1-5
cdr3_aa: CAGSLAGKGQPQHF